The subject of this entry is one TCR beta chain. Antigen: not known. This sample holds PBMCs from roughly 10 ml fresh peripheral blood. This sample is drawn from a study of T cells in Graves' hyperthyroidism and ophthalmopathy. Regarding the study as a whole: In the blood, most expanded thyroid clonotypes above 0.001 appeared as well. The model predicted ophthalmopathy a median approximately six months before onset.

The CDR3 is 16 amino acids. The V segment lost 2 bases and the J segment 5 bases; nucleotides outside the gene matches: 9. Germline V lookup: CDR1 KGHSH, CDR2 LQKENI. Amplified regions were TCR beta CDR3 sequences from RNA transcripts. The HTBI primer set drove a first-round RT-PCR of the TCR CDR3. TCRdb analysed the multiplex PCR reads with MiXCR anew, one entry per CDR3 protein. The sample gives fewer than 850,000 distinct CDR3 sequences, around a sixth of which show up once; roughly a sixth is in the top ten. The chain employs TRBV18 and TRBJ1-1, with 9 positions matching TRBD1. Sequencing used blood. This receptor was obtained from a man aged 50-60 years with Graves' hyperthyroidism. DNA for the CDR3: TGTGCCAGCTCACCAGCCGGGACAGGGTATGTGACTGAAGCTTTCTTT. Translating it yields CASSPAGTGYVTEAFF.